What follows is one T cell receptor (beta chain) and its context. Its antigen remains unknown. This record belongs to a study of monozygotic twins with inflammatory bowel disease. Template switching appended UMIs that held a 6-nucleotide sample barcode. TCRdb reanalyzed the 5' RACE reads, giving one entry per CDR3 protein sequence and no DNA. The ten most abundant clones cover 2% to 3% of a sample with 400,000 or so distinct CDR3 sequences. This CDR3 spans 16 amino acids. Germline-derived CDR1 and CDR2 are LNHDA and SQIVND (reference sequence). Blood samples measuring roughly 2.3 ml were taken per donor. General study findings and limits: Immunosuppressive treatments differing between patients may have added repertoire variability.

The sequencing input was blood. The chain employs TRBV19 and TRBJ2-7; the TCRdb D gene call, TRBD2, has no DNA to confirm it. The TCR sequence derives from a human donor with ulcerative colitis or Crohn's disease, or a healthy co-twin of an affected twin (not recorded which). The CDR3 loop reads CASSTERTSGVYEQYF.